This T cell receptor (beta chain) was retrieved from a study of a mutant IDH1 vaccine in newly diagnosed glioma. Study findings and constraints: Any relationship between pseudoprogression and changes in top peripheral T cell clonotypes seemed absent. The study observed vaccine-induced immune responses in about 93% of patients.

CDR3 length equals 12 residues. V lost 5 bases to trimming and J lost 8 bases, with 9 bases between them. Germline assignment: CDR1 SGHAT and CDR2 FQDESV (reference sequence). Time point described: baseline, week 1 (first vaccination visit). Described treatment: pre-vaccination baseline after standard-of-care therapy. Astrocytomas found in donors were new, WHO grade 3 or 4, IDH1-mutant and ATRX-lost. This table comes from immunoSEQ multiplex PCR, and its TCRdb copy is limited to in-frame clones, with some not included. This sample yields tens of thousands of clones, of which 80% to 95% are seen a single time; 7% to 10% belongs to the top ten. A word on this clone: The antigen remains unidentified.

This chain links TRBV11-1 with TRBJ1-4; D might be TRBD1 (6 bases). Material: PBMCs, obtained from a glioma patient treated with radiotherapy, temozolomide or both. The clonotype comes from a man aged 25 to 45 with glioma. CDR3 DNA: TGTGCCAGCAGCCCTGGACAGGAAAAACTGTTTTTT. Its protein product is CASSPGQEKLFF. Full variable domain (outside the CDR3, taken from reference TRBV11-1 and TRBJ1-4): EAEVAQSPRYKITEKSQAVAFWCDPISGHATLYWYRQILGQGPELLVQFQDESVVDDSQLPKDRFSAERLKGVDSTLKIQPAELGDSAMYLCASSPGQEKLFFGSGTQLSVL.